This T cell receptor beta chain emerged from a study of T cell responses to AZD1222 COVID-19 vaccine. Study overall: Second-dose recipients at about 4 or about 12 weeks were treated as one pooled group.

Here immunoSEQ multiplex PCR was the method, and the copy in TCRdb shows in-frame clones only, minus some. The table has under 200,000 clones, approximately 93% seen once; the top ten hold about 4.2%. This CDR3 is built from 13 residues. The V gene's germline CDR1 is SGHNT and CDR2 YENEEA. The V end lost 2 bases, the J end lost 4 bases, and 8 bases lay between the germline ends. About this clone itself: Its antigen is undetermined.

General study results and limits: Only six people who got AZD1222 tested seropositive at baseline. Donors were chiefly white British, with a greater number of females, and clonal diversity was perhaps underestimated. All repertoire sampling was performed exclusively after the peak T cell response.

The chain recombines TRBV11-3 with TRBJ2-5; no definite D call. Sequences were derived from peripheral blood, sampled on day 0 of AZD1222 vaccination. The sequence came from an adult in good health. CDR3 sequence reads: CASSLTFSETQYF. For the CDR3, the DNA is TGTGCCAGCAGCTTAACCTTCTCAGAGACCCAGTACTTC.